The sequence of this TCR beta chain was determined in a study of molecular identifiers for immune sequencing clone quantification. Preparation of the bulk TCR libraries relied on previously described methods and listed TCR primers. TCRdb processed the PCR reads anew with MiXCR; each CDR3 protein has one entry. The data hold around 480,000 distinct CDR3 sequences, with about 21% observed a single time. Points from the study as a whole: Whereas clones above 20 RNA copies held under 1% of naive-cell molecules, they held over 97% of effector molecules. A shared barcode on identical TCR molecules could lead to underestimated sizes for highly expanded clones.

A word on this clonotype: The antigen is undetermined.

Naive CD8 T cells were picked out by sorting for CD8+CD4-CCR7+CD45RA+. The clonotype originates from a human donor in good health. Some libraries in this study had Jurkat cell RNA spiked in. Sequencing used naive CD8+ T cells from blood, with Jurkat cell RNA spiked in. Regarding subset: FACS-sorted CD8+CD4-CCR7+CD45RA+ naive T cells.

The CDR3 DNA follows: TGTGCCAGCAGCTCACTTTGGGCTGATCAGCCCCAGCATTTT. Amino acids: CASSSLWADQPQHF. The rearrangement links TRBV7-9 to TRBJ1-5; D call uncertain. The CDR3 has 14 residues. Germline values: CDR1 SEHNR, CDR2 FQNEAQ (reference sequence). With 4 bases removed from V and 5 bases from J, the gap between germline ends came to 12 bases.